This TCR beta chain was sequenced in a study of Ad26.COV2.S vaccination and SARS-CoV-2 variants. The treatment: about 20 received Ad26.COV2.S at low or high dose, single or two shots; 5 received placebo; per-sample allocation not given. The study sampled participants on day 63 after the first vaccine or placebo injection. Method: immunoSEQ multiplex PCR; TCRdb's copy keeps in-frame clones and lacks some. The repertoire holds 200,000 to 300,000 clones, with 88% as singletons. V was cut by 5 bases and J by 0 bases, with 13 bases left in between. From germline, CDR1 is SGHVS and CDR2 FQNEAQ. The CDR3 runs 15 residues.

The sample in question was peripheral blood, obtained in a trial of Ad26.COV2.S vaccine versus placebo. The sequence derives from a person between 18 and 65 years old who received the Ad26.COV2.S COVID-19 vaccine or a placebo. The chain recombines TRBV7-8 with TRBJ2-5; possible D gene TRBD2, 6 bases. Here the CDR3 reads CASSGHSGYQETQYF. The CDR3 nucleotides are TGTGCCAGCAGCGGACATAGCGGTTACCAAGAGACCCAGTACTTC.